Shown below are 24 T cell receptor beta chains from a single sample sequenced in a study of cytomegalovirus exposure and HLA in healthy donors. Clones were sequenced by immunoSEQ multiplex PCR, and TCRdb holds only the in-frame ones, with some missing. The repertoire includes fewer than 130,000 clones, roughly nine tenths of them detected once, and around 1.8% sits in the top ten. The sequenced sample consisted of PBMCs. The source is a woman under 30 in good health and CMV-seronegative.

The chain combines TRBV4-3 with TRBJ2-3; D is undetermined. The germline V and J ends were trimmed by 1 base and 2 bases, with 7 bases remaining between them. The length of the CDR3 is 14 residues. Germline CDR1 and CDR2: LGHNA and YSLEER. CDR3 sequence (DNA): TGCGCCAGCAGCCAAGGGCAGTACACAGATACGCAGTATTTT. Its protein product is CASSQGQYTDTQYF.

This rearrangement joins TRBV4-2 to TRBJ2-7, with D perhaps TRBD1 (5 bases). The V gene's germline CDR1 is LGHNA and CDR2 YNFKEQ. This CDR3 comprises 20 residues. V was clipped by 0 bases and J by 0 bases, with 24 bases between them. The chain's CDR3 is CASSQEFKISGIKISYEQYF. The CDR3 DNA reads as TGTGCCAGCAGCCAAGAGTTTAAAATATCAGGGATTAAAATCTCCTACGAGCAGTACTTC.

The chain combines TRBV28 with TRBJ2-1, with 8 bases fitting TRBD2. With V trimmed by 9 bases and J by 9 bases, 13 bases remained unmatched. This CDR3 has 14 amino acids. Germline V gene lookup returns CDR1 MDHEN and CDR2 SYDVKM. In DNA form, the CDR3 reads TGTGCCAGTGTCGGGGGGGCACCCCGGGGTGAGCAGTTCTTC. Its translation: CASVGGAPRGEQFF.

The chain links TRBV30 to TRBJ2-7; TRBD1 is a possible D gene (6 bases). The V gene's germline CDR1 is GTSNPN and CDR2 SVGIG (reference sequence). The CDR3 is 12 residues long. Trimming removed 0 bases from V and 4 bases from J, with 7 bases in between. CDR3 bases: TGTGCCTGGAGTGTACAGGGTTACGAGCAGTACTTC. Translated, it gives CAWSVQGYEQYF. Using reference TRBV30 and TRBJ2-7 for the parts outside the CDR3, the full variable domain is SQTIHQWPATLVQPVGSPLSLECTVEGTSNPNLYWYRQAAGRGLQLLFYSVGIGQISSEVPQNLSASRPQDRQFILSSKKLLLSDSGFYLCAWSVQGYEQYFGPGTRLTVT.

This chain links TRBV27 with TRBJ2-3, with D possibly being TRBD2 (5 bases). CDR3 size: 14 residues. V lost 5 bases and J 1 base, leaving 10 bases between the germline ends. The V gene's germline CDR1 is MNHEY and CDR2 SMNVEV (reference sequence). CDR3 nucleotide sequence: TGTGCCAGCAGTGCCGGGGTAGGCACAGATACGCAGTATTTT. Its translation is CASSAGVGTDTQYF.

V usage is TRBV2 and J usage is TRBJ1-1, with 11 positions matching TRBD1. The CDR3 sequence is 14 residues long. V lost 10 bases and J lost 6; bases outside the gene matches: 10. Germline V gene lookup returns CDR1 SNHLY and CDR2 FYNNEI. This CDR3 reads CAMDRGLSMAEAFF. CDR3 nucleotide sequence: TGTGCCATGGACAGGGGGCTATCCATGGCTGAAGCTTTCTTT.

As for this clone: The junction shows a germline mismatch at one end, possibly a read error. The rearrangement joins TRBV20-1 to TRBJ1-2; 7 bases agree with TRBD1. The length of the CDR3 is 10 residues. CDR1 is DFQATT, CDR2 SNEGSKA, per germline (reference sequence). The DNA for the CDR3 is TGCAGTGCTGCCCTCAGGGGGTCGTCCTTC. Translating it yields CSAALRGSSF.

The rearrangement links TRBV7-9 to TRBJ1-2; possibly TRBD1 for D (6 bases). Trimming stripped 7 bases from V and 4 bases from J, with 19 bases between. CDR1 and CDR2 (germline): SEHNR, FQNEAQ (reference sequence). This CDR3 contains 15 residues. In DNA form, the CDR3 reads TGTGCCAGCAACGGAACCGGGACATCCTCCTATGGCTACACCTTC. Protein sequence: CASNGTGTSSYGYTF.

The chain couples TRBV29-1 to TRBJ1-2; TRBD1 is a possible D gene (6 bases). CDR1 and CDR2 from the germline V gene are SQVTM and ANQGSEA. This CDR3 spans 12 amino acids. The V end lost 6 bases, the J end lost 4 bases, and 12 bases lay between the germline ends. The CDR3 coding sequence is TGCAGCGTCGCCCGCAGGGGCTATGGCTACACCTTC. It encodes CSVARRGYGYTF.

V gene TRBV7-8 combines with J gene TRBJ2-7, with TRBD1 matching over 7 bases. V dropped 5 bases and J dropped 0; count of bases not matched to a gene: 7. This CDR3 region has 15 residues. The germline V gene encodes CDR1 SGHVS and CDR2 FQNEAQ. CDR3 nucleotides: TGTGCCAGCAGCGCATCCGGGACAGCCTCCTACGAGCAGTACTTC. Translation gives CASSASGTASYEQYF.

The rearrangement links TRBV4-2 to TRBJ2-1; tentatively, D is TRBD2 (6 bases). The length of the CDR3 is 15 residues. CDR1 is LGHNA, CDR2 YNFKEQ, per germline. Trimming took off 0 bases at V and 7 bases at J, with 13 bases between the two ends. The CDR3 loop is CASSQDLAVRNEQFF. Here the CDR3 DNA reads TGTGCCAGCAGCCAAGATTTAGCGGTTAGAAATGAGCAGTTCTTC.

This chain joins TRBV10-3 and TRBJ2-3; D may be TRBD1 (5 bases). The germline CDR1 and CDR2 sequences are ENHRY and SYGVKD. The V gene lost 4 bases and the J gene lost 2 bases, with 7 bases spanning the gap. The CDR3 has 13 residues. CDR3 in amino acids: CAISGQTTDTQYF. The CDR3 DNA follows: TGTGCCATCAGTGGACAGACCACAGATACGCAGTATTTT.

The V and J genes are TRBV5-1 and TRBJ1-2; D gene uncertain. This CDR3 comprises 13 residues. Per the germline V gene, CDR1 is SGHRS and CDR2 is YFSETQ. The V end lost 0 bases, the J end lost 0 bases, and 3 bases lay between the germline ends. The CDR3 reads CASSLDTNYGYTF. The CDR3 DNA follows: TGCGCCAGCAGCTTGGACACTAACTATGGCTACACCTTC.

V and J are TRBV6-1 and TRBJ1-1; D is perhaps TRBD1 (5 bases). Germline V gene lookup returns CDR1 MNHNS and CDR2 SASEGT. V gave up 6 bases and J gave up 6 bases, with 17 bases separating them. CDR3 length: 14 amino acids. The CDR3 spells CASSLQEKGPEAFF. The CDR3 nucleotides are TGTGCCAGCAGCTTACAGGAGAAGGGTCCTGAAGCTTTCTTT.

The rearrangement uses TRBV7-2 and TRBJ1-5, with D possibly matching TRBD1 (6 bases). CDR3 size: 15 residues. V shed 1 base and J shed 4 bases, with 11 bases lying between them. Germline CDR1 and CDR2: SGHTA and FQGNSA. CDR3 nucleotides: TGTGCCAGCAGCTTAGGGGTAGGGGGTAATCAGCCCCAGCATTTT. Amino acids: CASSLGVGGNQPQHF.

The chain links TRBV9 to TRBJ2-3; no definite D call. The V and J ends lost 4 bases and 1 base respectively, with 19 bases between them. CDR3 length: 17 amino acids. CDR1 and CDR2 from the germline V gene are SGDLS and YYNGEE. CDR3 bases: TGTGCCAGCAGCCCCCTCCCCAGGTCTGAAGGCACAGATACGCAGTATTTT. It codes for CASSPLPRSEGTDTQYF.

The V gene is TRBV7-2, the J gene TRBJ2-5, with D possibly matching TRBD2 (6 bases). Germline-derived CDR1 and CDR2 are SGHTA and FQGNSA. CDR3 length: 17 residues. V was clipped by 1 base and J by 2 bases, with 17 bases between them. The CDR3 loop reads CASSLGPLDYHQETQYF. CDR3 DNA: TGTGCCAGCAGCTTAGGCCCTCTGGACTACCATCAAGAGACCCAGTACTTC.

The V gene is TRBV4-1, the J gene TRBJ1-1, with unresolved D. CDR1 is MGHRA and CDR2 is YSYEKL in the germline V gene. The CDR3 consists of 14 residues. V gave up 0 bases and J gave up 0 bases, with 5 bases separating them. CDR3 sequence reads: CASSQDRLNTEAFF. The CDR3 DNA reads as TGCGCCAGCAGCCAAGATCGGTTGAACACTGAAGCTTTCTTT.

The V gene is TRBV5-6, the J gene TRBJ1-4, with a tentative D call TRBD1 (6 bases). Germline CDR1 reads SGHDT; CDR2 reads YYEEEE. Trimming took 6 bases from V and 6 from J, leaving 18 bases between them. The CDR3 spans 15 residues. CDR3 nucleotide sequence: TGTGCCAGCACCATGGCGGACAGAATGTATGAAAAACTGTTTTTT. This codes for CASTMADRMYEKLFF.

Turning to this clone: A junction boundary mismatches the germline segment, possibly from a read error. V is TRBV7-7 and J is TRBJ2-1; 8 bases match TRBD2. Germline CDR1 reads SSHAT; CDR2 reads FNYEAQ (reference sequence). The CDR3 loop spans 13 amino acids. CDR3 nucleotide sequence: TGTGCTAGCAGCTTAAACGGGAGGGATGAGCAGTTCTTC. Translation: CASSLNGRDEQFF.

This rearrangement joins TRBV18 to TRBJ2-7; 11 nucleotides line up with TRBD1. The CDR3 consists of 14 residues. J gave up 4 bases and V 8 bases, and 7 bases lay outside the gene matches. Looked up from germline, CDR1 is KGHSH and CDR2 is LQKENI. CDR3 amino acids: CASTRDRGGYEQYF. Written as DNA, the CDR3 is TGTGCCAGCACTCGGGACAGGGGGGGATACGAGCAGTACTTC.

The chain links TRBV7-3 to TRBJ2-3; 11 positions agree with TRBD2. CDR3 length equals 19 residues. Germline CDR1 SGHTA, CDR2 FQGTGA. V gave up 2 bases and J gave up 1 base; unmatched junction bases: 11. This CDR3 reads CASSLPRTSGGRGTDTQYF. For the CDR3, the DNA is TGTGCCAGCAGCTTACCGAGAACTAGCGGGGGACGAGGCACAGATACGCAGTATTTT.

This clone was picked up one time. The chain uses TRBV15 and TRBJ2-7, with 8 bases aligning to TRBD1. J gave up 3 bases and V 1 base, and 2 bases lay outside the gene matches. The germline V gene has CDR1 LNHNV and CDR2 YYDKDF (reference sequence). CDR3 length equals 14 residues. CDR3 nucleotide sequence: TGTGCCACCAGCAGAGGAGACAGGGGCTACGAGCAGTACTTC. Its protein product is CATSRGDRGYEQYF. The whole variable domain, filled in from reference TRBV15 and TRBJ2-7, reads DAMVIQNPRYQVTQFGKPVTLSCSQTLNHNVMYWYQQKSSQAPKLLFHYYDKDFNNEADTPDNFQSRRPNTSFCFLDIRSPGLGDTAMYLCATSRGDRGYEQYFGPGTRLTVT.

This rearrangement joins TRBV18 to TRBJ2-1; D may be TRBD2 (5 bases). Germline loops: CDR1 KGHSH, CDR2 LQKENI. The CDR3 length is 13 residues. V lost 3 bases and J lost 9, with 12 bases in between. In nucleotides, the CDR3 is TGTGCCAGCTCACCTGGACTGTTCGGTGAGCAGTTCTTC. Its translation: CASSPGLFGEQFF.